Following are 23 T cell receptor beta chains from one sample sequenced in a study of cytomegalovirus exposure and HLA in healthy donors. Some clones are missing from TCRdb's copy, which holds only in-frame ones; the method was immunoSEQ multiplex PCR. The sample yields about 190,000 clones, approximately 85% seen once. Source material: PBMCs. These receptors were obtained from a woman aged 18-29 years in good health and CMV-seronegative.

The count of this clone is one. This chain connects TRBV7-8 to TRBJ2-2, with 12 positions matching TRBD2. This CDR3 has 14 amino acids. CDR1 is SGHVS and CDR2 is FQNEAQ in the germline V gene. V lost 7 bases and J lost 7; bases outside the gene matches: 4. The CDR3 spells CASNGLAGSGELFF. CDR3 bases: TGTGCCAGCAATGGACTAGCGGGGAGCGGGGAGCTGTTTTTT.

V gene TRBV5-4 combines with J gene TRBJ2-7, with 10 bases lining up with TRBD1. The length of the CDR3 is 14 residues. Germline V gives CDR1 SGHNT, CDR2 YYREEE (reference sequence). J lost 6 bases, V lost 4 bases, and 7 bases had no gene match. CDR3 region: CASSLGQGMGEQYF. The CDR3 nucleotides are TGTGCCAGCAGCCTGGGACAGGGGATGGGCGAGCAGTACTTC.

The chain carries TRBV2 and TRBJ1-2; D is perhaps TRBD1 (5 bases). This CDR3 region has 13 residues. The germline CDR1 and CDR2 sequences are SNHLY and FYNNEI. V lost 5 bases, J lost 2 bases, and 9 bases lay in between. The CDR3 sequence: CASSSQVNYGYTF. The DNA for the CDR3 is TGTGCCAGCAGTTCACAGGTCAACTATGGCTACACCTTC.

This clone was seen a single time. This chain links TRBV19 with TRBJ1-5; 7 bases agree with TRBD1. Looked up from germline, CDR1 is LNHDA and CDR2 is SQIVND (reference sequence). The length of the CDR3 is 16 residues. The V gene end was trimmed by 4 bases and the J gene end by 1 base; junction bases not matched to a gene: 7. The CDR3 sequence is CASSTGGWESNQPQHF. In DNA, the CDR3 is TGTGCCAGTAGTACAGGGGGTTGGGAGAGCAATCAGCCCCAGCATTTT.

This clone was picked up a small number of times. CDR3 DNA: TGCAGCGTAGACAGGGGAATCTTTGGCTACACCTTC. Residues: CSVDRGIFGYTF. The chain employs TRBV29-1 and TRBJ1-2; TRBD1 agrees at 8 bases. The CDR3 loop spans 12 amino acids. Germline V lookup: CDR1 SQVTM, CDR2 ANQGSEA. With V trimmed by 6 bases and J by 7 bases, 7 bases remained unmatched.

This clone was counted only a few times. The V gene is TRBV15, the J gene TRBJ2-7; 10 bases line up with TRBD1. V lost 2 bases and J lost 2; bases outside the gene matches: 6. This CDR3 region has 16 residues. CDR1 and CDR2 (germline): LNHNV, YYDKDF (reference sequence). In nucleotides, the CDR3 is TGTGCCACCAGCAGAACTGGGGGACAGGGGCCCTACGAGCAGTACTTC. It is translated as CATSRTGGQGPYEQYF.

The genes are TRBV5-8 and TRBJ1-5, with 10 positions matching TRBD1. J gave up 7 bases and V 2 bases, and 3 bases lay outside the gene matches. Germline V CDR1 and CDR2: SGHTS, YDEGEE. This CDR3 spans 14 amino acids. The CDR3 DNA is TGTGCCAGCAGCTTAAGACAGGGGGCACAGCCCCAGCATTTT. Translation gives CASSLRQGAQPQHF.

This chain joins TRBV5-1 and TRBJ1-3; D remains unclear. The V gene's germline CDR1 is SGHRS and CDR2 YFSETQ. Trimming shortened V by 2 bases and J by 0 bases, and 3 bases separated the two germline ends. The CDR3 has 13 amino acids. The CDR3 here is CASSFSSGNTIYF. CDR3 bases: TGCGCCAGCAGCTTCAGCTCTGGAAACACCATATATTTT.

This chain links TRBV4-1 with TRBJ2-7, with D perhaps TRBD2 (6 bases). Per the germline V gene, CDR1 is MGHRA and CDR2 is YSYEKL. Trimming removed 4 bases at V and 3 bases at J, with 16 bases between. CDR3 size: 15 residues. The chain's CDR3 is CASSRDLAALYEQYF. CDR3 bases: TGCGCCAGCAGCCGAGATTTAGCGGCCCTCTACGAGCAGTACTTC.

The chain uses TRBV5-1 and TRBJ2-5, with D possibly TRBD1 on 6 matching bases. The germline V and J ends were trimmed by 0 bases and 8 bases, with 11 bases remaining between them. From germline, CDR1 is SGHRS and CDR2 YFSETQ. The CDR3 runs to 13 residues. In DNA form, the CDR3 reads TGCGCCAGCAGCTTGGACAGGGTCAAAACCCAGTACTTC. It specifies CASSLDRVKTQYF.

This chain links TRBV6-5 with TRBJ2-2; tentatively, D is TRBD2 (5 bases). The CDR3 totals 15 residues. Germline CDR1 and CDR2: MNHEY and SVGAGI. V was cut by 2 bases and J by 3 bases, with 10 bases left in between. The CDR3 bases are TGTGCCAGCAGTTACAGGGAGTTTGACACCGGGGAGCTGTTTTTT. Residues: CASSYREFDTGELFF.

V and J are TRBV5-1 and TRBJ2-3, with D possibly being TRBD2 (6 bases). Deletions cut 3 bases from V and 9 bases from J, with 14 bases between. In germline, CDR1 is SGHRS, CDR2 YFSETQ. The CDR3 length is 13 residues. The CDR3 loop is CASSSQPEGTQYF. The CDR3 region has the DNA TGCGCCAGCAGCTCCCAGCCGGAGGGGACGCAGTATTTT.

This clone turned up a few times. The chain couples TRBV7-9 to TRBJ2-2, with D possibly matching TRBD2 (6 bases). Germline V gene data show CDR1 as SEHNR and CDR2 as FQNEAQ (reference sequence). There are 16 residues in the CDR3. The V and J ends lost 3 bases and 4 bases respectively, with 15 bases between them. The CDR3 bases are TGTGCCAGCAGCTTCCACTCACTAGCTACCACCGGGGAGCTGTTTTTT. Residues: CASSFHSLATTGELFF.

The J gene is TRBJ1-2, the V gene TRBV19; TRBD1 agrees at 9 bases. This CDR3 contains 15 residues. Germline V lookup: CDR1 LNHDA, CDR2 SQIVND (reference sequence). With V trimmed by 4 bases and J by 5 bases, 8 bases remained unmatched. CDR3 sequence reads: CASSTLSDRGYGYTF. CDR3 coding DNA: TGTGCCAGTAGTACACTCTCGGACAGGGGTTATGGCTACACCTTC.

This chain uses TRBV19 with TRBJ2-1; TRBD2 matches 10 bases. Per the germline V gene, CDR1 is LNHDA and CDR2 is SQIVND (reference sequence). V shed 1 base and J 0 bases; nucleotides not matched to a gene: 6. The CDR3 contains 18 residues. CDR3 region: CASSIGGTSVLSYNEQFF. CDR3 bases: TGTGCCAGTAGTATAGGTGGGACTAGCGTTCTCTCCTACAATGAGCAGTTCTTC.

This clone was found a few times. This rearrangement joins TRBV18 to TRBJ1-1; 9 nucleotides line up with TRBD1. Germline loops: CDR1 KGHSH, CDR2 LQKENI. CDR3 size: 14 residues. Trimming removed 5 bases from V and 3 bases from J; junction bases left unmatched: 4. The CDR3 spells CASSSRQGDTEAFF. In nucleotides, the CDR3 is TGTGCCAGCTCATCCCGACAGGGGGACACTGAAGCTTTCTTT.

The rearrangement uses TRBV30 and TRBJ2-3, with TRBD2 as a possible D gene (5 bases). Germline lookup yields CDR1 GTSNPN and CDR2 SVGIG (reference sequence). V was shortened by 3 bases and J by 3 bases, with 19 bases between the two germline ends. The CDR3 consists of 16 residues. DNA for the CDR3: TGTGCCTGGAGGAGGGAAGGAGAGGTTGGTACAGATACGCAGTATTTT. It encodes CAWRREGEVGTDTQYF.

The chain couples TRBV5-1 to TRBJ1-6; possibly TRBD1 for D (6 bases). Germline V gives CDR1 SGHRS, CDR2 YFSETQ. The CDR3 runs 16 residues. V lost 4 bases, J lost 6 bases, and 17 bases lay in between. CDR3 coding DNA: TGCGCCAGCAGCCTTTTGGGTTCGGACAGTAATTCACCCCTCCACTTT. Translation gives CASSLLGSDSNSPLHF.

The chain is built from TRBV4-1 and TRBJ2-7; D may be TRBD1 (6 bases). Germline loops: CDR1 MGHRA, CDR2 YSYEKL. This CDR3 region has 15 residues. V dropped 0 bases and J dropped 4 bases, with 13 bases sitting between them. CDR3 residues: CASSQESWGLYEQYF. The DNA of the CDR3 is TGCGCCAGCAGCCAAGAGTCGTGGGGGCTTTACGAGCAGTACTTC.

The V call is TRBV7-3, the J call TRBJ2-7, with a possible D match to TRBD2 (5 bases). The CDR3 is 14 amino acids. Trimming left V 5 bases short and J 4 bases short, with 15 bases between. The V gene's germline CDR1 is SGHTA and CDR2 FQGTGA. CDR3 nucleotide sequence: TGTGCCAGCAGCCTCTCGGGGTCCGGATACGAGCAGTACTTC. Translation gives CASSLSGSGYEQYF.

The chain has TRBV10-2 and TRBJ1-2; no clear D gene. This CDR3 is built from 12 residues. The germline CDR1 and CDR2 sequences are WSHSY and SAAADI. Trimming left V 4 bases short and J 5 bases short, with 8 bases between. CDR3 coding DNA: TGCGCCAGCAGTGTACAGAGATATGGCTACACCTTC. Translating it yields CASSVQRYGYTF.

This chain connects TRBV7-6 to TRBJ2-7; 11 positions agree with TRBD1. Per germline, CDR1 SGHVS and CDR2 FNYEAQ. The CDR3 contains 15 residues. Trimming removed 1 base from V and 4 bases from J; junction bases left unmatched: 3. The DNA for the CDR3 is TGTGCCAGCAGCTTAGGGGGGACAGGGGGGTACGAGCAGTACTTC. Translation: CASSLGGTGGYEQYF.

The chain couples TRBV30 to TRBJ2-2; D may be TRBD1 (5 bases). Trimming removed 1 base from V and 7 bases from J, with 10 bases in between. Germline assignment: CDR1 GTSNPN and CDR2 SVGIG (reference sequence). This CDR3 comprises 13 residues. Written as DNA, the CDR3 is TGTGCCTGGAGTGCCAGGGTGGACGGGGAGCTGTTTTTT. Its protein is CAWSARVDGELFF. Complete variable domain (other parts from reference TRBV30 and TRBJ2-2): SQTIHQWPATLVQPVGSPLSLECTVEGTSNPNLYWYRQAAGRGLQLLFYSVGIGQISSEVPQNLSASRPQDRQFILSSKKLLLSDSGFYLCAWSARVDGELFFGEGSRLTVL.